The TCR beta chain under discussion was sequenced for a study of control samples from healthy donors and cancer patients. This CDR3 has 14 residues. After removal of 4 bases from V and 8 bases from J, the junction contained 7 bases not matched to a gene. The germline gives CDR1 MDHEN, CDR2 SYDVKM. TCRdb's copy holds only in-frame clones and misses some; the assay was immunoSEQ multiplex PCR. In the table there are 100,000 to 150,000 clones, about 90% of which are singletons. This clone has a single count. The rearrangement joins TRBV28 to TRBJ2-1; 8 nucleotides line up with TRBD2. Material for sequencing was blood. This receptor was obtained from a woman aged 50 to 60 in good health. Here the CDR3 DNA reads TGTGCCAGCAGTTCTCGACTAGCGTGGTATGAGCAGTTCTTC. The encoded protein is CASSSRLAWYEQFF. Complete variable domain (other parts from reference TRBV28 and TRBJ2-1): DVKVTQSSRYLVKRTGEKVFLECVQDMDHENMFWYRQDPGLGLRLIYFSYDVKMKEKGDIPEGYSVSREKKERFSLILESASTNQTSMYLCASSSRLAWYEQFFGPGTRLTVL.